This record concerns one TCR beta chain sequence. Its antigen is unknown. No per-base quality is available; no much larger clone lies one base away. The meaning of the sample's treatment or condition label: roughly 19 received Ad26.COV2.S at low or high dose, single or two shots; a few received placebo; per-sample allocation not given. For vaccine and placebo recipients, the sequenced repertoires came from samples collected on day 63 after the first injection. Cohort 1b enrolled about 25 adults aged 18-55 years at a single site in Boston, USA, between 29 July and 7 August 2020. Ad26.COV2.S was a replication-incompetent adenovirus type 26 vector that expressed a prefusion-stabilized SARS-CoV-2 spike protein derived from the original Wuhan strain. The sample is drawn from a study of Ad26.COV2.S vaccination and SARS-CoV-2 variants (TCRdb year 2021). General notes on the study: Donors in the vaccine arm were drawn from COV1001, a phase I-IIa trial of Ad26.COV2.S in healthy adults that was multicentre, randomized, double-blind and placebo-controlled. Ad26.COV2.S was administered intramuscularly at 5 x 10^10 or 1 x 10^11 viral particles, either as a single shot or as two shots given 56 days apart. Sequencing of the TCRbeta repertoire served to evaluate the specificity and breadth of SARS-CoV-2-reactive T cell receptors following Ad26.COV2.S vaccination. A total of some 30 samples were included in the TCR-sequenced set, comprising 19 Ad26.COV2.S vaccine recipients, 5 placebo recipients and 8 SARS-CoV-2 convalescent individuals. Participants in the trial were split at random into five groups of five each, receiving low-dose or high-dose Ad26.COV2.S once or twice, or else placebo on both occasions. Investigators remained blinded to trial group allocation during experiments and outcome assessment. Here is what the overall study found, with its caveats: Spike-specific TCR breadth was higher in Ad26.COV2.S recipients than in placebo recipients (P = 0.0014). The authors noted that the TCR breadth and depth analyses may have underestimated total T cell responses. After vaccination, spike-specific CD8+ and CD4+ T cell responses were reported to show substantial breadth. Comparing responses between vaccine doses or regimens was not something the study was powered to do. Non-spike TCR breadth was comparable between vaccine and placebo recipients, consistent with the vaccine containing only spike.

The immunoSEQ Assay was used to sequence TCRbeta CDR3 regions. After extraction, genomic DNA underwent amplification by bias-controlled multiplex PCR, followed by high-throughput sequencing. On the authors' methods: To quantify the absolute abundance of every unique TCRbeta CDR3 region, sequences were collapsed and filtered. Usable DNA was measured by amplifying reference genes present in all nucleated cells, and TCRbeta template counts were normalized to that usable DNA to estimate T cell fraction. Repertoire TCRs were annotated as SARS-CoV-2-specific when V gene, CDR3 amino acid sequence and J gene were exactly matched to a known reactive TCR set. MIRA supplied the reference SARS-CoV-2 TCR set, which was filtered for enrichment in COVID-19-positive ImmuneCODE repertoires so that public or cross-reactive TCRs were removed. Using the MIRA antigens, annotated TCRs were further analysed by specific ORF or by position within an ORF. Depth was the summed frequency of annotated unique rearrangements, while breadth was defined as annotated unique rearrangements over total unique productive rearrangements. TCR breadth was compared between groups using two-sided Wilcoxon rank-sum tests. TCRdb mirrors the immuneACCESS table, restricted to in-frame sequences. Some clones are absent from its copies; in checked studies, under half trace to an unresolved V gene, and the reason for the others is unknown. V and J calls and clone size are given by that table; D and trimming were obtained from the DNA. This sample has around 250,000 clones in its table, and over 75% of those were observed once. The ten largest clonotypes hold about 3.1% of the sample.

Via the germline V gene, CDR1 is ENHRY and CDR2 SYGVKD. Trimming at the junction amounts to 10 bases on V and 5 bases on J, and the germline ends lie 15 bases apart. The CDR3 numbers 13 residues from cysteine through phenylalanine. The kept DNA is CDR3 alone, 39 bases in frame from the first base. The sequenced sample was peripheral blood, obtained in a trial of Ad26.COV2.S vaccine versus placebo. The rearrangement joined TRBV10-3 to TRBJ2-1, and possibly TRBD2, on 5 matching bases. The receptor was isolated from a person aged 18-65 years who received the Ad26.COV2.S COVID-19 vaccine or a placebo. The CDR3 protein: CATASARDNEQFF. The DNA reads TGTGCCACCGCTTCGGCGCGGGACAATGAGCAGTTCTTC.